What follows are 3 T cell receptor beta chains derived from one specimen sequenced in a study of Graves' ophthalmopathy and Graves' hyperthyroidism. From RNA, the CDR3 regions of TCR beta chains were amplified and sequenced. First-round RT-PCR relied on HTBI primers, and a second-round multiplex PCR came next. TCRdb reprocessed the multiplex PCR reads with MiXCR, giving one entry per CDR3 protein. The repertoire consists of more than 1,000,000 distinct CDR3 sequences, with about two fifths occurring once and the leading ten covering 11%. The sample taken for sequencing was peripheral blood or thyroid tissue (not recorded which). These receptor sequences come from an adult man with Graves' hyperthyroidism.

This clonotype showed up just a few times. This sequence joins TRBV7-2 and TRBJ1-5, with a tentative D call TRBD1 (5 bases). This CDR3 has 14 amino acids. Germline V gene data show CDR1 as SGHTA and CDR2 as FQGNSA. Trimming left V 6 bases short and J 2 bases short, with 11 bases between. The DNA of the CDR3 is TGTGCCAGCAGTCCGTACAGGCGCAATCAGCCCCAGCATTTT. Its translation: CASSPYRRNQPQHF.

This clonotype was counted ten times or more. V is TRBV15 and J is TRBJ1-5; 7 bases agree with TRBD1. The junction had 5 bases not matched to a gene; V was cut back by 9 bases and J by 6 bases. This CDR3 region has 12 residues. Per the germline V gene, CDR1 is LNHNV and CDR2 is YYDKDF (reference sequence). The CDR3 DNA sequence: TGTGCCACGAAGACAGGGATTCAGCCCCAGCATTTT. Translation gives CATKTGIQPQHF.

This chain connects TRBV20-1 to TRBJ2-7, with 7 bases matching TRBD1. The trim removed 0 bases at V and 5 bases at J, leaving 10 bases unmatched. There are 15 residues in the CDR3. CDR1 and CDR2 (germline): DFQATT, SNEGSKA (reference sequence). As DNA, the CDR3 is TGCAGTGCTAGAGACCCCGGGACAGTATCTCACGAGCAGTACTTC. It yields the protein CSARDPGTVSHEQYF.